The rows below give T cell receptor beta chains drawn from one sample of a study of radiotherapy plus CTLA-4 blockade in lung cancer. Generated by immunoSEQ multiplex PCR, the TCRdb table keeps only in-frame clones and is missing some. Seen here are fewer than 75,000 clones, around 87% observed once, and the top ten hold around two fifths. Here the sequenced sample was peripheral blood, taken from a patient treated with radiotherapy plus ipilimumab. Receptors originate from a human donor with non-small cell lung cancer that progressed on radiotherapy plus ipilimumab. The CDR3 runs from the conserved cysteine through the conserved F or W. A D gene is named only where the DNA matches it firmly. Clone size is not always given. Where it is, it says once, few, many or a class for expanded clones.

J: TRBJ2-7; D: TRBD1; size: NA; V: TRBV27; DNA: TGTGCCAGCAGTCCCTCCACCGGGACAGGGGGCAGGGAGCAGTATTTC; CDR3: CASSPSTGTGGREQYF
J: TRBJ2-7; D: NA; size: NA; V: TRBV19; DNA: TGTGCCAGTAGTCGACTAGGTTCCTACGAGCAGTACTTC; CDR3: CASSRLGSYEQYF
J: TRBJ1-4; D: TRBD1; size: NA; V: TRBV2; DNA: TGTGCCAGCTGGGGACAGTATAATGAAAAACTGTTTTTT; CDR3: CASWGQYNEKLFF
J: TRBJ2-3; D: NA; size: NA; V: TRBV9; DNA: TGTGCCAGCAGCGCAGGGGGGAAGAGCACAGATACGCAGTATTTT; CDR3: CASSAGGKSTDTQYF
J: TRBJ2-6; D: NA; size: NA; V: TRBV5-4; DNA: TGTGCCAGCAGCCCCTCCCACTCTGGGGCCAACGTCCTGACTTTC; CDR3: CASSPSHSGANVLTF
J: TRBJ2-7; D: TRBD1; size: NA; V: TRBV5-1; DNA: TGCGCCAGCAGCTTGGCAACAGGGGTGGGCGAGCAGTACTTC; CDR3: CASSLATGVGEQYF
J: TRBJ2-2; D: NA; size: NA; V: TRBV11-2; DNA: TGTGCCAGCAGCCGAGATATGGGGGGCCGTCCCGGGGAGCTGTTTTTT; CDR3: CASSRDMGGRPGELFF
J: TRBJ1-5; D: NA; size: NA; V: TRBV28; DNA: TGTGCCAGCAGTCCTATGGGAGGGAGTAATCAGCCCCAGCATTTT; CDR3: CASSPMGGSNQPQHF
J: TRBJ1-1; D: TRBD1; size: NA; V: TRBV28; DNA: TGTGCCAGCAGGGGACGAGGACAGGGGGCTGGGGTCACTGAAGCTTTCTTT; CDR3: CASRGRGQGAGVTEAFF
J: TRBJ2-6; D: TRBD1; size: NA; V: TRBV27; DNA: TGTGCCAGCAGCACAGGGGGCCCTGGGGCCAACGTCCTGACTTTC; CDR3: CASSTGGPGANVLTF
J: TRBJ2-5; D: NA; size: NA; V: TRBV28; DNA: TGTGCCAGCAGTTATAGAGCTCCGGAGACCCAGTACTTC; CDR3: CASSYRAPETQYF
J: TRBJ1-2; D: NA; size: NA; V: TRBV18; DNA: TGTGCCAGCTCAGGGAGCATTAACTATGGCTACACCTTC; CDR3: CASSGSINYGYTF
J: TRBJ2-3; D: TRBD2; size: NA; V: TRBV10-3; DNA: TGTGCCGCTGGGACAGGGAGGACTAGCGGGAGCGCAGATACGCAGTATTTT; CDR3: CAAGTGRTSGSADTQYF
J: TRBJ1-1; D: TRBD1; size: NA; V: TRBV14; DNA: TGTGCCAGCAGCCAATGGACAGGGGGAAGTGAAGCTTTCTTT; CDR3: CASSQWTGGSEAFF
J: TRBJ1-2; D: NA; size: NA; V: TRBV20-1; DNA: TGCAGTGCTGGGAGGGCTGGCGGCTACACCTTC; CDR3: CSAGRAGGYTF
J: TRBJ1-5; D: NA; size: NA; V: TRBV30; DNA: TGTGCCTGGAGTGACCGTACAGCCCAGCCCCAGCATTTT; CDR3: CAWSDRTAQPQHF
J: TRBJ1-1; D: NA; size: NA; V: TRBV6-6; DNA: TGTGCCAGCAGTCCCCGAGACAGAAAGCCTGAAGCTTTCTTT; CDR3: CASSPRDRKPEAFF
J: TRBJ2-3; D: NA; size: NA; V: TRBV2; DNA: TGTGCCAGCAGTGAGGATACGCAGTATTTT; CDR3: CASSEDTQYF
J: TRBJ2-5; D: NA; size: few; V: TRBV2; DNA: TGTGCCAGCAGACGGGTGGGAGAGACCCAGTACTTC; CDR3: CASRRVGETQYF